This T cell receptor beta chain was documented in a study of blood T cell repertoires in COVID-19. Study in general: Samples representing acute and convalescent COVID-19 were sourced from the United States, Italy and Spain. T cells, B-cell-depleted T cells, or PBMCs supplied cDNA or gDNA.

As originally analysed: Estimation of nucleated cell counts relied on the amplification of reference gene primers. Some clones are missing from TCRdb's copy, which holds only in-frame ones; the method was immunoSEQ multiplex PCR. From that table come the V and J calls and clone size; the DNA was used to work out D and trimming. This repertoire shows under 130,000 clones, about 75% found once; its top ten account for roughly a fifth. Per the germline V gene, CDR1 is MNHNS and CDR2 is SASEGT. Trimming shortened V by 0 bases and J by 10 bases, and 24 bases separated the two germline ends. CDR3 size: 17 residues.

The sample consisted of peripheral blood. The clonotype was recovered from a woman aged 70-85 years with acute or convalescent COVID-19. The rearrangement joins TRBV6-1 to TRBJ1-1; possibly TRBD1 for D (6 bases). Here the CDR3 reads CASSEAALRGTRVRAFF. DNA for the CDR3: TGTGCCAGCAGTGAAGCGGCCCTGAGAGGGACAAGGGTCCGAGCTTTCTTT.